A selection of T cell receptor beta chains follows, all from one sample in a study of T cells in Graves' hyperthyroidism and ophthalmopathy. From the multiplex PCR reads, TCRdb called clonotypes with MiXCR, one entry per CDR3 protein. The sample includes hundreds of thousands of distinct CDR3 sequences, about 14% seen only once; the top ten take around 14%. Input material: blood. The origin of the receptors is a man aged 18 to 30 with Graves' ophthalmopathy. CDR3s include the opening cysteine and the closing phenylalanine or tryptophan. The order of the fields is CDR3 DNA, CDR3 protein, V gene, clone size, D gene, CDR3 length, J gene. D genes are given only for firm matches. Clone size, where shown, is once, few, many, or a class for clones that have expanded.

CDR3 DNA: TGTGCCAGCAGCTGGCAGTGGGGGACCCTCACAGATACGCAGTATTTT; CDR3 protein: CASSWQWGTLTDTQYF; V gene: TRBV7-6; clone size: few; D gene: .; CDR3 length: 16; J gene: TRBJ2-3
CDR3 DNA: TGTGCCAGCAGTTTTGGGGGCAGGGTGGGCAATCAGCCCCAGCATTTT; CDR3 protein: CASSFGGRVGNQPQHF; V gene: TRBV27; clone size: many; D gene: .; CDR3 length: 16; J gene: TRBJ1-5
CDR3 DNA: TGCGCCAGCAGCTTAAAGCCAGGGGTTGAGCAGTTCTTC; CDR3 protein: CASSLKPGVEQFF; V gene: TRBV5-1; clone size: many; D gene: .; CDR3 length: 13; J gene: TRBJ2-1
CDR3 DNA: TGCGCCAGCAGCGCGGGGCCGGGGAACAGCTATGGCTACACCTTC; CDR3 protein: CASSAGPGNSYGYTF; V gene: TRBV5-1; clone size: many; D gene: .; CDR3 length: 15; J gene: TRBJ1-2
CDR3 DNA: TGTGCCAGCAGCTTAACGACAGGGGGTCTTGAGACCCAGTACTTC; CDR3 protein: CASSLTTGGLETQYF; V gene: TRBV7-2; clone size: many; D gene: TRBD1; CDR3 length: 15; J gene: TRBJ2-5
CDR3 DNA: TGTGCCAGCAGCCCTGTGGACAGGGCTCAAGAGACCCAGTACTTC; CDR3 protein: CASSPVDRAQETQYF; V gene: TRBV5-6; clone size: many; D gene: TRBD1; CDR3 length: 15; J gene: TRBJ2-5
CDR3 DNA: TGCAGCGCGGACAGGGGGAACACTGAAGCTTTCTTT; CDR3 protein: CSADRGNTEAFF; V gene: TRBV29-1; clone size: few; D gene: TRBD1; CDR3 length: 12; J gene: TRBJ1-1
CDR3 DNA: TGTGCCAGCAGGCAGGTACAGGGGAGTATCTATGGCTACACCTTC; CDR3 protein: CASRQVQGSIYGYTF; V gene: TRBV6-1; clone size: .; D gene: TRBD1; CDR3 length: 15; J gene: TRBJ1-2
CDR3 DNA: TGCGCCAGCAGCGATGGCGCGGGGACCGGGGAGCTGTTTTTT; CDR3 protein: CASSDGAGTGELFF; V gene: TRBV10-1; clone size: many; D gene: .; CDR3 length: 14; J gene: TRBJ2-2
CDR3 DNA: TGTGCCAGCAGTTTAGATTGGCAGGTATACAATGAGCAGTTCTTC; CDR3 protein: CASSLDWQVYNEQFF; V gene: TRBV12-3/TRBV12-4; clone size: many; D gene: .; CDR3 length: 15; J gene: TRBJ2-1
CDR3 DNA: TGTGCCATCAGCCCTTCGGGACAGGGGTCTTACGAGCAGTACTTC; CDR3 protein: CAISPSGQGSYEQYF; V gene: TRBV10-3; clone size: many; D gene: TRBD1; CDR3 length: 15; J gene: TRBJ2-7
CDR3 DNA: TGTGCCAGCAGGCAGGGGCGCGCCAATTCACCCCTCCACTTT; CDR3 protein: CASRQGRANSPLHF; V gene: TRBV12-3/TRBV12-4; clone size: many; D gene: .; CDR3 length: 14; J gene: TRBJ1-6
CDR3 DNA: TGTGCCAGCAGCGACCCTAATCCGACAGGGGGCCGACTAGCGGAATACGAGCAGTACTTC; CDR3 protein: CASSDPNPTGGRLAEYEQYF; V gene: TRBV7-9; clone size: many; D gene: .; CDR3 length: 20; J gene: TRBJ2-7
CDR3 DNA: TGTGCCAGCAGCTTACCCGGTTATTTAGCGGGGGACTACAATGAGCAGTTCTTC; CDR3 protein: CASSLPGYLAGDYNEQFF; V gene: TRBV11-3; clone size: many; D gene: TRBD2; CDR3 length: 18; J gene: TRBJ2-1
CDR3 DNA: TGTGCCAGCAGCCCTGGGAGGGGCGGGGATGAGCAGTTCTTC; CDR3 protein: CASSPGRGGDEQFF; V gene: TRBV7-3; clone size: many; D gene: TRBD2; CDR3 length: 14; J gene: TRBJ2-1
CDR3 DNA: TGTGCCAGCAGTGACTCGGGGACTATAGGTGCCGATACGCAGTATTTT; CDR3 protein: CASSDSGTIGADTQYF; V gene: TRBV6-4; clone size: few; D gene: TRBD2; CDR3 length: 16; J gene: TRBJ2-3
CDR3 DNA: TGTGCCAGCAGCCAGGTTACAGGGGCGGTGGGAACTGAAGCTTTCTTT; CDR3 protein: CASSQVTGAVGTEAFF; V gene: TRBV3-1; clone size: many; D gene: TRBD1; CDR3 length: 16; J gene: TRBJ1-1